Below are 28 T cell receptor beta chains sequenced from a single sample in a study of cytomegalovirus exposure and HLA in healthy donors. PCR involved 60 Vbeta and 13 Jbeta primers. Using immunoSEQ multiplex PCR, the repertoire was profiled, and TCRdb retains in-frame clones only, with some absent. Among 100,000 to 150,000 clones listed, 10% were seen once. Material: PBMCs. The receptors were gathered from a woman between 18 and 29 years old in good health and CMV-seropositive.

The chain combines TRBV7-9 with TRBJ1-2; no clear D. This CDR3 comprises 17 residues. Deletions cut 1 base from V and 6 bases from J, with 21 bases between. The germline gives CDR1 SEHNR, CDR2 FQNEAQ (reference sequence). As DNA, the CDR3 is TGTGCCAGCAGCTTAGAGGTGACAAGCCCTATAAATGATGGCTACACCTTC. Protein product: CASSLEVTSPINDGYTF.

The chain links TRBV27 to TRBJ2-5, with TRBD2 as a possible D gene (6 bases). The CDR3 consists of 15 residues. Trimming pared 4 bases from V and 4 bases from J, leaving 16 bases between. Germline V gene data show CDR1 as MNHEY and CDR2 as SMNVEV (reference sequence). CDR3 residues: CASSSGRELGETQYF. The CDR3 DNA reads as TGTGCCAGCAGTTCGGGACGGGAGTTGGGAGAGACCCAGTACTTC.

Comment on this clone: At one of its ends the junction is not consistent with the germline gene, which may arise from a read error. The gene calls are TRBV2 and TRBJ2-1; 7 nucleotides line up with TRBD1. Germline lookup yields CDR1 SNHLY and CDR2 FYNNEI. CDR3 size: 12 residues. The CDR3 region has the DNA TGTGCCAGCAGTACAGGGGCCAATGAGCGGTTCTTC. Translated: CASSTGANERFF.

This clone showed up many times. This chain connects TRBV6-6 to TRBJ1-1; perhaps TRBD1 as D (5 bases). V shed 6 bases and J shed 0 bases, with 11 bases lying between them. Germline-derived CDR1 and CDR2 are MNHNY and SVGAGI (reference sequence). The CDR3 has 14 residues. Here the CDR3 DNA reads TGTGCCAGCAGCCACGGACACTTGAACACTGAAGCTTTCTTT. It codes for CASSHGHLNTEAFF.

The rearrangement uses TRBV11-3 and TRBJ2-7; D is perhaps TRBD1 (5 bases). V was clipped by 5 bases and J by 3 bases, with 14 bases between them. CDR3 length equals 14 residues. CDR1 is SGHNT, CDR2 YENEEA, per germline. This CDR3 is CASSPRQTYYEQYF. CDR3 in DNA: TGTGCCAGCAGCCCCCGACAGACCTACTACGAGCAGTACTTC.

The table lists this clone with a few counts. The V gene is TRBV28, the J gene TRBJ1-1; TRBD1 agrees at 10 bases. CDR1 and CDR2 from the germline V gene are MDHEN and SYDVKM. This CDR3 region has 15 residues. J lost 4 bases, V lost 5 bases, and 7 bases had no gene match. In DNA, the CDR3 is TGTGCCAGCAGTGACAGGGGGCGGGTGGGCACTGAAGCTTTCTTT. Translation: CASSDRGRVGTEAFF.

A remark on this clone: This specimen includes other DNA sequences encoding the same CDR3. The chain is built from TRBV27 and TRBJ1-4; weak D call: TRBD1 (5 bases). Trimming removed 3 bases at V and 7 bases at J, with 12 bases between. The CDR3 spans 14 residues. Per germline, CDR1 MNHEY and CDR2 SMNVEV (reference sequence). This CDR3 reads CASSFGGGSEKLFF. DNA for the CDR3: TGTGCCAGCAGTTTCGGTGGGGGGAGTGAAAAACTGTTTTTT.

Only a few counts were recorded for this clone. The V and J genes are TRBV7-9 and TRBJ2-4; D not certain. The CDR3 length is 14 residues. V was pared by 1 base and J by 7 bases, with 11 bases between. Germline V lookup: CDR1 SEHNR, CDR2 FQNEAQ (reference sequence). CDR3 nucleotides: TGTGCCAGCAGCTTAGATCTCCGTATCAACATTCAGTACTTC. This encodes CASSLDLRINIQYF.

The V and J genes are TRBV5-6 and TRBJ2-1, with TRBD2 matching 10 bases. Germline CDR1 and CDR2: SGHDT and YYEEEE. The trim removed 4 bases at V and 6 bases at J, leaving 10 bases unmatched. CDR3 size: 16 residues. DNA of the CDR3: TGTGCCAGCAGCCCCGGAGGGAGCGGGAGGGCCAATGAGCAGTTCTTC. Protein sequence: CASSPGGSGRANEQFF.

This clone turned up a few times. V is TRBV5-1 and J is TRBJ2-2; TRBD1 aligns across 8 bases. The CDR3 has 17 residues. V lost 5 bases to trimming and J lost 7 bases; unmatched junction nucleotides: 16. In germline, CDR1 is SGHRS, CDR2 YFSETQ. The CDR3 is CASRTGATSWLGGELFF. In DNA form, the CDR3 reads TGCGCCAGCAGGACAGGGGCGACGAGTTGGCTGGGCGGGGAGCTGTTTTTT.

The rearrangement links TRBV7-3 to TRBJ2-3, with TRBD1 identical over 7 bases. Trimming at V came to 1 base and at J to 2 bases, leaving 3 bases not matched to a gene. The CDR3 is made up of 15 amino acids. The germline V gene has CDR1 SGHTA and CDR2 FQGTGA. The CDR3 DNA follows: TGTGCCAGCAGCTTAAGGGGACAGTTCACAGATACGCAGTATTTT. Its protein product is CASSLRGQFTDTQYF.

The sample holds a few counts of this clone. V and J are TRBV7-8 and TRBJ2-3; D is uncertain. With 2 bases removed from V and 7 bases from J, the gap between germline ends came to 7 bases. Germline assignment: CDR1 SGHVS and CDR2 FQNEAQ. The CDR3 extends over 12 amino acids. The CDR3 region has the DNA TGTGCCAGCAGCTTAATCGGGTATACGCAGTATTTT. It is translated as CASSLIGYTQYF.

This clone came up a few times. V is TRBV5-1 and J is TRBJ2-7, with a possible D match to TRBD2 (5 bases). Trimming left V 4 bases short and J 6 bases short, with 17 bases between. This CDR3 comprises 14 residues. Germline CDR1 reads SGHRS; CDR2 reads YFSETQ. The CDR3 is CASSVTSPLLEQYF. The CDR3 nucleotides read TGCGCCAGCAGCGTCACTAGTCCTCTCCTCGAGCAGTACTTC.

The sample holds a few counts of this clone. As DNA, the CDR3 is TGCGCCAGCAGCTTGGGGTCAGGTGGCAATCAGCCCCAGCATTTT. Amino acids: CASSLGSGGNQPQHF. The V and J genes are TRBV5-1 and TRBJ1-5; D not resolved. The V and J ends lost 0 bases and 2 bases respectively, with 9 bases between them. Germline V CDR1 and CDR2: SGHRS, YFSETQ. The CDR3 spans 15 residues.

The chain recombines TRBV30 with TRBJ1-1, with 9 positions matching TRBD1. The V gene's germline CDR1 is GTSNPN and CDR2 SVGIG (reference sequence). CDR3 length: 14 residues. V trimming: 0 bases; J trimming: 4 bases; junction bases outside the gene matches: 3. The CDR3 nucleotides read TGTGCCTGGAGTGTGGACAGGGGAAGCACTGAAGCTTTCTTT. This encodes CAWSVDRGSTEAFF.

This clone was seen a few times. CDR3 sequence reads: CASSVAGREGEQFF. The CDR3 bases are TGTGCCAGCAGCGTAGCGGGGCGGGAAGGTGAGCAGTTCTTC. The rearrangement joins TRBV9 to TRBJ2-1, with a possible D match to TRBD2 (6 bases). Per germline, CDR1 SGDLS and CDR2 YYNGEE. The CDR3 sequence is 14 residues long. V was trimmed by 0 bases and J by 9 bases, leaving 13 bases between them.

In this sample, this clone turned up a few times. This rearrangement joins TRBV5-1 to TRBJ1-2; 7 positions agree with TRBD1. Losses at the gene ends were 3 bases for V and 3 bases for J; bases not matched to a gene: 2. Germline lookup yields CDR1 SGHRS and CDR2 YFSETQ. The CDR3 covers 13 residues. The CDR3 spells CASSSTGDYGYTF. The CDR3 region has the DNA TGCGCCAGCAGCTCCACAGGGGACTATGGCTACACCTTC. The full variable domain, completed using reference TRBV5-1 and TRBJ1-2, is KAGVTQTPRYLIKTRGQQVTLSCSPISGHRSVSWYQQTPGQGLQFLFEYFSETQRNKGNFPGRFSGRQFSNSRSEMNVSTLELGDSALYLCASSSTGDYGYTFGSGTRLTVV.

This clone was detected only a few times. The CDR3 region has the DNA TGTGCCAGCAGCGTAGGACAGGCTGGATCCCTCAATGAGCAGTTCTTC. This translates into CASSVGQAGSLNEQFF. The rearrangement uses TRBV9 and TRBJ2-1; possible D gene TRBD1, 6 bases. CDR1 is SGDLS, CDR2 YYNGEE, per germline. There are 16 residues in the CDR3. V lost 0 bases and J 6 bases, leaving 16 bases between the germline ends.

This clone has only a few counts. This chain uses TRBV2 with TRBJ2-2; possibly TRBD2 for D (5 bases). CDR1 is SNHLY, CDR2 FYNNEI, per germline. V was shortened by 4 bases and J by 1 base, with 10 bases between the two germline ends. There are 15 residues in the CDR3. Here the CDR3 reads CASSVASGNTGELFF. The CDR3 nucleotides are TGTGCCAGCAGTGTGGCAAGCGGGAACACCGGGGAGCTGTTTTTT.

This clone was counted between two and nine times. The chain is built from TRBV18 and TRBJ1-5, with D unclear. The CDR3 is 13 amino acids. V lost 2 bases, J lost 5 bases, and 7 bases lay in between. Germline values: CDR1 KGHSH, CDR2 LQKENI. The CDR3 nucleotides read TGTGCCAGCTCACCATGGCGGGATCAGCCCCAGCATTTT. Its translation is CASSPWRDQPQHF. Filled out from reference TRBV18 and TRBJ1-5, the complete variable domain reads NAGVMQNPRHLVRRRGQEARLRCSPMKGHSHVYWYRQLPEEGLKFMVYLQKENIIDESGMPKERFSAEFPKEGPSILRIQQVVRGDSAAYFCASSPWRDQPQHFGDGTRLSIL.

This clone was found a few times. This chain connects TRBV25-1 to TRBJ2-7; 7 bases are a match to TRBD1. CDR3 size: 12 residues. Germline CDR1 and CDR2: MGHDK and SYGVNS. J was trimmed by 0 bases and V by 10 bases; bases with no gene match: 3. This chain's CDR3 is CATRQGSYEQYF. The DNA of the CDR3 is TGTGCCACCCGACAGGGCTCCTACGAGCAGTACTTC.

V and J are TRBV7-6 and TRBJ2-5, with 10 positions matching TRBD2. CDR1 and CDR2 (germline): SGHVS, FNYEAQ. The V gene end was trimmed by 5 bases and the J gene end by 0 bases; junction bases not matched to a gene: 15. The CDR3 has 19 amino acids. CDR3 DNA: TGTGCCAGCAGCCGCTTAGGCCTAGCGGGAGCGACGTACCAAGAGACCCAGTACTTC. Its protein product is CASSRLGLAGATYQETQYF.

The CDR3 sequence: CASSALGQGLGTEAFF. The CDR3 nucleotides are TGTGCCAGCAGCGCATTGGGACAGGGCCTCGGCACTGAAGCTTTCTTT. This chain links TRBV9 with TRBJ1-1, with TRBD1 identical over 9 bases. Germline V gives CDR1 SGDLS, CDR2 YYNGEE. There are 16 residues in the CDR3. The V segment lost 3 bases and the J segment 4 bases; nucleotides outside the gene matches: 10.

A few counts support this clone. J is TRBJ1-5 and V is TRBV28; 7 bases line up with TRBD1. CDR1 is MDHEN, CDR2 SYDVKM, per germline. This CDR3 has 14 amino acids. V lost 4 bases and J lost 7; bases outside the gene matches: 7. CDR3 protein: CASSSPGQPQPQHF. CDR3 nucleotides: TGTGCCAGCAGTTCGCCGGGACAGCCCCAGCCCCAGCATTTT.

The chain uses TRBV14 and TRBJ2-2; weak D call: TRBD2 (6 bases). This CDR3 has 15 residues. V lost 4 bases and J lost 5, with 14 bases in between. Germline V gives CDR1 SGHDN, CDR2 FVKESK. CDR3: CASSPGGPSTGELFF. In nucleotides, the CDR3 is TGTGCCAGCAGCCCCGGAGGGCCAAGTACCGGGGAGCTGTTTTTT.

The rearrangement links TRBV11-3 to TRBJ2-3, with D maybe TRBD1 (6 bases). Germline CDR1 and CDR2: SGHNT and YENEEA. Trimming removed 11 bases at V and 3 bases at J, with 15 bases between. The CDR3 length is 13 residues. The CDR3 DNA reads TGTGCCTCCCTCCCGAGGGGGACAGATACGCAGTATTTT. Its translation: CASLPRGTDTQYF.

The V gene is TRBV4-1, the J gene TRBJ2-1; 7 positions match TRBD2. This CDR3 is 13 amino acids long. V was pared by 4 bases and J by 8 bases, with 5 bases of the junction left unmatched. The germline CDR1 and CDR2 sequences are MGHRA and YSYEKL. The CDR3 here is CASSRSGMYEQFF. CDR3 DNA: TGCGCCAGCAGCCGGAGCGGGATGTATGAGCAGTTCTTC.

The rearrangement uses TRBV30 and TRBJ2-7, with D possibly matching TRBD1 (6 bases). The CDR3 spans 15 residues. CDR1 and CDR2 from the germline V gene are GTSNPN and SVGIG (reference sequence). The V gene lost 0 bases and the J gene lost 7 bases, with 19 bases spanning the gap. The CDR3 DNA sequence: TGTGCCTGGAGTGTATTCGGACAGCTGAAAGGTGAGCAGTACTTC. Translation: CAWSVFGQLKGEQYF.